This TCR beta chain was obtained from a study of shared clonotypes between healthy human individuals. Findings of the study overall: Compared with memory subsets, naive subsets generally had larger estimated richness.

Per the germline V gene, CDR1 is LGHNA and CDR2 is YNFKEQ. V lost 4 bases to trimming and J lost 0 bases; unmatched junction nucleotides: 2. There are 17 residues in the CDR3. CD45RA+ naive and CD45RA-negative memory subsets were separated from CD4+ cells. With regard to this clone: What it binds is not known.

Using immunoSEQ multiplex PCR, the repertoire was profiled, and TCRdb retains in-frame clones only, with some absent. The sample includes roughly 2,300,000 clones, around 92% of them seen just once. Sequenced sample: naive CD4+ T cells from PBMCs. Regarding subset: CD45RA+ positively selected. This clonotype originated in a man younger than 30 in good health. Some clones in this sample may be carry-over from other donors' samples. The V call is TRBV4-2, the J call TRBJ2-1, with TRBD2 identical over 14 bases. Here the CDR3 reads CASSPGTSGSSYNEQFF. The CDR3 DNA follows: TGTGCCAGCAGCCCCGGGACTAGCGGGAGCTCCTACAATGAGCAGTTCTTC.